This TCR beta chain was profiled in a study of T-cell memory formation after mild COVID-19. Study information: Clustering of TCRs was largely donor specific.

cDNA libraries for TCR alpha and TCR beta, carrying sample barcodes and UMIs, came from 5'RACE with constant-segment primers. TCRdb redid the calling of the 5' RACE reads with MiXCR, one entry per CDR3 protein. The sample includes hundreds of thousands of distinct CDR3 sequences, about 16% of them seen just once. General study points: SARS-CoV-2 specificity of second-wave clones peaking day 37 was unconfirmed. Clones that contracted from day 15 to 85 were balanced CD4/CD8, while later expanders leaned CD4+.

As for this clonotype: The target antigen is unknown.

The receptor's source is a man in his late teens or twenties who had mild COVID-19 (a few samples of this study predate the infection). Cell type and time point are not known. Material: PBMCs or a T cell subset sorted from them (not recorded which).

The CDR3 nucleotides are TGTGCCAGCAGTCGGGACACCGGCCGCCAGCCCCAGCATTTT. Amino acid sequence: CASSRDTGRQPQHF. The V and J genes are TRBV28 and TRBJ1-5; tentative D call: TRBD1 (6 bases). V lost 5 bases and J 7 bases, leaving 15 bases between the germline ends. Germline CDR1 and CDR2: MDHEN and SYDVKM. The CDR3 consists of 14 residues.